Presented here are 19 T cell receptor beta chains from one specimen sequenced in a study of T cells in Graves' hyperthyroidism and ophthalmopathy. It was RNA transcripts that yielded the amplified TCR beta CDR3 regions. During a first-round RT-PCR of the TCR CDR3, the HTBI primer set was used. TCRdb analysed the multiplex PCR reads with MiXCR anew, one entry per CDR3 protein. This sample has approximately 400,000 distinct CDR3 sequences, with roughly 15% found just once. What was sequenced was blood. The receptors here all came from a woman in her 30s with Graves' ophthalmopathy.

This clonotype appeared many times. The chain employs TRBV3-1 and TRBJ2-2; D is unresolved. Germline V lookup: CDR1 LGHDT, CDR2 YNNKEL (reference sequence). CDR3 length equals 14 residues. V lost 0 bases to trimming and J lost 7 bases, with 9 bases between them. CDR3 amino acids: CASSQDSWIGELFF. The CDR3 DNA follows: TGTGCCAGCAGCCAAGATTCATGGATCGGGGAGCTGTTTTTT.

V and J are TRBV2 and TRBJ1-5; no clear D. V was trimmed by 7 bases and J by 5 bases, leaving 15 bases between them. Per the germline V gene, CDR1 is SNHLY and CDR2 is FYNNEI. There are 14 residues in the CDR3. CDR3 in amino acids: CASNLKGADQPQHF. In DNA form, the CDR3 reads TGTGCCAGCAACTTGAAAGGAGCGGATCAGCCCCAGCATTTT.

The chain uses TRBV27 and TRBJ2-7, with TRBD2 matching over 7 bases. After removal of 8 bases from V and 4 bases from J, the junction contained 8 bases not matched to a gene. From germline, CDR1 is MNHEY and CDR2 SMNVEV (reference sequence). CDR3 length: 13 amino acids. For the CDR3, the DNA is TGTGCCAGCGGGATCGGGGGGATGTACGAGCAGTACTTC. This sequence encodes CASGIGGMYEQYF.

The table lists this clonotype with many counts. The chain links TRBV27 to TRBJ1-2; D unresolved. Trimming shortened V by 6 bases and J by 8 bases, and 10 bases separated the two germline ends. Per germline, CDR1 MNHEY and CDR2 SMNVEV (reference sequence). CDR3 length equals 11 residues. DNA for the CDR3: TGTGCCAGCAGGAGTTTTAAAGGCTACACCTTC. As protein: CASRSFKGYTF.

The rearrangement uses TRBV7-9 and TRBJ2-5, with 9 bases identical to TRBD1. The CDR3 extends over 15 amino acids. The J segment lost 1 base and the V segment lost 4 bases, leaving 4 bases of the junction unmatched. Germline V gene sequence: CDR1 SEHNR, CDR2 FQNEAQ (reference sequence). The CDR3 DNA reads as TGTGCCAGCAGCTCCGGGACAGGGAGCCAAGAGACCCAGTACTTC. Its translation: CASSSGTGSQETQYF.

Notes on this clonotype: This may stem from a read error, because a much larger clone lies one nucleotide away. V gene TRBV11-2 combines with J gene TRBJ2-1; possibly TRBD1 for D (6 bases). V was trimmed by 5 bases and J by 7 bases, leaving 18 bases between them. This CDR3 is 15 amino acids long. CDR1 is SGHAT, CDR2 FQNNGV, per germline. The CDR3: CASSDRTPSGNEQFF. CDR3 coding DNA: TGTGCCAGCAGCGACAGGACTCCCTCCGGGAATGAGCAGTTCTTC.

The chain links TRBV7-8 to TRBJ1-2, with D unclear. The CDR3 is 13 residues long. Germline CDR1 reads SGHVS; CDR2 reads FQNEAQ. Trimming pared 1 base from V and 7 bases from J, leaving 10 bases between. The CDR3 here is CASSLGASLGYTF. The CDR3 DNA is TGTGCCAGCAGCTTAGGGGCCTCTCTTGGCTACACCTTC.

This clonotype was seen many times. The chain has TRBV11-2 and TRBJ2-3, with 7 bases that match TRBD1. The CDR3 loop spans 16 amino acids. V shed 4 bases, J shed 2 bases, and the junction held 9 bases outside the gene matches. Germline V gene lookup returns CDR1 SGHAT and CDR2 FQNNGV. CDR3 sequence reads: CASSSPGTANTDTQYF. CDR3 nucleotide sequence: TGTGCCAGCAGCTCCCCGGGGACAGCTAACACAGATACGCAGTATTTT.

The rearrangement uses TRBV27 and TRBJ1-2; no clear D gene. Trimming removed 6 bases from V and 0 bases from J, with 11 bases in between. CDR3 length: 14 amino acids. Per germline, CDR1 MNHEY and CDR2 SMNVEV (reference sequence). The CDR3 loop reads CASSQTPSNYGYTF. As DNA, the CDR3 is TGTGCCAGCAGCCAAACTCCGTCTAACTATGGCTACACCTTC.

The chain is built from TRBV6-1 and TRBJ1-3; D possibly corresponds to TRBD1 (6 bases). Germline lookup yields CDR1 MNHNS and CDR2 SASEGT. The V end lost 5 bases, the J end lost 0 bases, and 14 bases lay between the germline ends. This CDR3 is built from 16 residues. This chain's CDR3 is CASSPRGGASGNTIYF. As DNA, the CDR3 is TGTGCCAGCAGTCCCCGGGGGGGGGCCTCTGGAAACACCATATATTTT.

The chain joins TRBV4-1 to TRBJ2-1, with 9 bases aligning to TRBD2. After removal of 4 bases from V and 4 bases from J, the junction contained 11 bases not matched to a gene. The CDR3 is 17 amino acids. Per germline, CDR1 MGHRA and CDR2 YSYEKL. As DNA, the CDR3 is TGCGCCAGCAGCCCACCTGGCGGGGGGGCCACTTACAATGAGCAGTTCTTC. Translated: CASSPPGGGATYNEQFF.

This clonotype appeared a few times. The rearrangement uses TRBV5-5 and TRBJ1-4; perhaps TRBD1 as D (5 bases). The CDR3 contains 15 residues. CDR1 is SGHKS, CDR2 YYEKEE, per germline (reference sequence). V was clipped by 2 bases and J by 5 bases, with 13 bases between them. The CDR3 nucleotides read TGTGCCAGCAGCTTCTGGGACCGGAAAAATGAAAAACTGTTTTTT. It encodes CASSFWDRKNEKLFF.

This clonotype was detected many times. The chain carries TRBV6-1 and TRBJ2-5, with 10 bases lining up with TRBD2. The trim removed 5 bases at V and 5 bases at J, leaving 2 bases unmatched. The germline V gene has CDR1 MNHNS and CDR2 SASEGT. This CDR3 has 13 residues. The CDR3 here is CASSSSGGETQYF. In nucleotides, the CDR3 is TGTGCCAGCAGTTCTAGCGGGGGTGAGACCCAGTACTTC.

Many counts were recorded for this clonotype. The chain combines TRBV18 with TRBJ1-1; D gene unclear. This CDR3 is built from 13 residues. Trimming left V 6 bases short and J 10 bases short, with 18 bases between. Per the germline V gene, CDR1 is KGHSH and CDR2 is LQKENI. The chain's CDR3 is CASSEGFRVGAFF. In nucleotides, the CDR3 is TGTGCCAGCTCGGAGGGTTTTCGGGTCGGAGCTTTCTTT.

This chain joins TRBV12-5 and TRBJ1-1; possible D gene TRBD1, 6 bases. The germline V gene has CDR1 LGHNT and CDR2 FRNRAP. CDR3 length: 13 amino acids. Deletions cut 3 bases from V and 11 bases from J, with 16 bases between. As DNA, the CDR3 is TGTGCTAGTGGTTTACATGGGGCAGGGGCTGCTTTCTTT. This translates into CASGLHGAGAAFF.

This clonotype was seen at least ten times. V and J are TRBV11-3 and TRBJ1-2; D is undetermined. The germline gives CDR1 SGHNT, CDR2 YENEEA. V lost 5 bases and J 4 bases, leaving 17 bases between the germline ends. The CDR3 is 15 residues long. CDR3 in amino acids: CASSPRGGSGYGYTF. The CDR3 DNA sequence: TGTGCCAGCAGCCCACGGGGAGGTTCGGGCTATGGCTACACCTTC. The entire variable domain, with the rest obtained from reference TRBV11-3 and TRBJ1-2, is as follows: EAGVVQSPRYKIIEKKQPVAFWCNPISGHNTLYWYLQNLGQGPELLIRYENEEAVDDSQLPKDRFSAERLKGVDSTLKIQPAELGDSAVYLCASSPRGGSGYGYTFGSGTRLTVV.

V is TRBV5-1 and J is TRBJ1-6, with TRBD1 identical over 7 bases. J gave up 7 bases and V 0 bases, and 7 bases lay outside the gene matches. The germline V gene encodes CDR1 SGHRS and CDR2 YFSETQ. CDR3 length: 16 amino acids. The CDR3 nucleotides read TGCGCCAGCAGCTTGGGGACGACAGGGCCCAATTCACCCCTCCACTTT. Its translation is CASSLGTTGPNSPLHF.

At least ten counts were recorded for this clonotype. This chain joins TRBV18 and TRBJ1-1; TRBD1 is a possible D gene (5 bases). The CDR3 totals 14 residues. Germline V CDR1 and CDR2: KGHSH, LQKENI. Trimming removed 6 bases from V and 0 bases from J, with 11 bases in between. For the CDR3, the DNA is TGTGCCAGCTCTCGAGGGGCGATGAACACTGAAGCTTTCTTT. As protein: CASSRGAMNTEAFF.

This clonotype was picked up many times. The V call is TRBV20-1, the J call TRBJ1-2; a possible D gene is TRBD1 (6 bases). CDR1 DFQATT and CDR2 SNEGSKA come from the germline V gene (reference sequence). The CDR3 extends over 12 amino acids. The ends were cut back, 6 bases at V and 5 bases at J, with 13 bases in the middle. The CDR3 protein is CSAKDSNYGYTF. DNA of the CDR3: TGCAGTGCCAAGGACAGTAATTATGGCTACACCTTC.